What follows are 7 T cell receptor beta chains derived from one specimen sequenced in a study of blood T cell repertoires in COVID-19 (dated by TCRdb to the early 2020s). Libraries were prepared through the immunoSEQ multiplex PCR assay. TCRdb holds this immuneACCESS table with in-frame rearrangements only. Some clones are missing; in checked studies, unresolved V genes explain under half, and the rest has no known cause. The sample profile shows about 78,000 clones; 90% of them were found once. The biggest ten clones account for 0.8% to 1.3% of the sample. Sequencing was carried out using peripheral blood. The source of these receptors is a woman aged 45-65 years in a cohort sampled during active COVID-19.

This chain joins TRBV10-3 and TRBJ2-5, with TRBD1 identical over 10 bases. The CDR3 is 18 amino acids. CDR1 is ENHRY and CDR2 is SYGVKD in the germline V gene. The V and J ends lost 0 bases and 1 base, in that order; junction bases with no gene match: 8. The CDR3 reads CAISESTRDRGVQETQYF. DNA of the CDR3: TGTGCCATCAGTGAGTCGACGAGGGACAGGGGAGTCCAAGAGACCCAGTACTTC.

This clone was observed once. V is TRBV28 and J is TRBJ1-2; 9 nucleotides match TRBD1. Germline CDR1 reads MDHEN; CDR2 reads SYDVKM. V shed 6 bases, J shed 7 bases, and the junction held 12 bases outside the gene matches. The CDR3 has 15 amino acids. The DNA of the CDR3 is TGTGCCAGCAGGGTCACCGGGACAGGGCGCGTTGGCTACACCTTC. It yields the protein CASRVTGTGRVGYTF.

J is TRBJ2-7 and V is TRBV19, with a weak D call TRBD1 (6 bases). The CDR3 sequence is 12 residues long. V lost 4 bases and J lost 2, with 6 bases in between. CDR1 is LNHDA and CDR2 is SQIVND in the germline V gene (reference sequence). The DNA of the CDR3 is TGTGCCAGTAGTAGGGACACCTACGAGCAGTACTTC. Translated: CASSRDTYEQYF.

The chain uses TRBV10-1 and TRBJ2-4, with D perhaps TRBD2 (6 bases). V was shortened by 3 bases and J by 4 bases, with 10 bases between the two germline ends. Germline values: CDR1 WNHNN, CDR2 SYGVQD (reference sequence). The CDR3 has 14 amino acids. The DNA for the CDR3 is TGCGCCAGCAGTGATTCGGGGACTAAAAACATTCAGTACTTC. It specifies CASSDSGTKNIQYF.

This rearrangement joins TRBV18 to TRBJ2-2, with 9 bases aligning to TRBD2. Germline V gene data show CDR1 as KGHSH and CDR2 as LQKENI. With 5 bases clipped from V and 5 bases from J, the junction kept 9 bases outside the gene matches. The CDR3 is 16 residues long. Written as DNA, the CDR3 is TGTGCCAGCTCATCTTTAGCGGGAGATAAAACCGGGGAGCTGTTTTTT. It yields the protein CASSSLAGDKTGELFF. The complete variable domain, with remaining parts taken from reference TRBV18 and TRBJ2-2, reads NAGVMQNPRHLVRRRGQEARLRCSPMKGHSHVYWYRQLPEEGLKFMVYLQKENIIDESGMPKERFSAEFPKEGPSILRIQQVVRGDSAAYFCASSSLAGDKTGELFFGEGSRLTVL.

The gene calls are TRBV3-1 (or the pseudogene TRBV3-2) and TRBJ2-1; TRBD2 matches 10 bases. Per germline, CDR1 LGHDT and CDR2 YNNKEL (reference sequence). Unmatched junction bases numbered 4, after V lost 1 base and J lost 4 bases. This CDR3 spans 16 amino acids. The CDR3 nucleotides read TGTGCCAGCAGCCAAGTAGCGGGAGGCAATTACAATGAGCAGTTCTTC. Translated, it gives CASSQVAGGNYNEQFF.

The chain couples TRBV6-6 to TRBJ1-2; TRBD1 agrees at 7 bases. This CDR3 contains 13 residues. Germline-derived CDR1 and CDR2 are MNHNY and SVGAGI (reference sequence). Trimming cost V 3 bases and J 4 bases; bases outside gene matches: 2. As DNA, the CDR3 is TGTGCCAGCAGTTATGGGGACAGCTATGGCTACACCTTC. As protein: CASSYGDSYGYTF.